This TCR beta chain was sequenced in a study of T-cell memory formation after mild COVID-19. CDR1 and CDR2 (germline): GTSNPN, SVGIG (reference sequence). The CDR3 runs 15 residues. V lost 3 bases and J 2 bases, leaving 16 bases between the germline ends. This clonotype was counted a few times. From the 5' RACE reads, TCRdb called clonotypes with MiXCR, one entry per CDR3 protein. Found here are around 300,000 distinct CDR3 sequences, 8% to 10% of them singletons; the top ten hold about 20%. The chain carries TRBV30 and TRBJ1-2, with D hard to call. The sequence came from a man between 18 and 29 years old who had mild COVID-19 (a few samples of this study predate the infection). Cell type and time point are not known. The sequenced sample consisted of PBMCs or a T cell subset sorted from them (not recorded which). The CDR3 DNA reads TGTGCCTGGAGGGGATGGCGGTCAGAGAACTATGGCTACACCTTC. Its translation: CAWRGWRSENYGYTF.